Below are 18 T cell receptor beta chains sequenced from a single sample in a study of blood T cell repertoires in COVID-19. Here immunoSEQ multiplex PCR was the method, and the copy in TCRdb shows in-frame clones only, minus some. The table lists approximately 210,000 clones, around four fifths of them singletons. The sequencing sample was made of peripheral blood. These receptors originate from a man in his thirties or forties with active or convalescent COVID-19.

The CDR3 sequence is CASSFDGISGANVLTF. Here the CDR3 DNA reads TGTGCCAGCAGCTTCGACGGGATATCGGGGGCCAACGTCCTGACTTTC. This sequence joins TRBV7-9 and TRBJ2-6, with D possibly TRBD2 on 5 matching bases. Germline V CDR1 and CDR2: SEHNR, FQNEAQ (reference sequence). V lost 3 bases to trimming and J lost 4 bases, with 13 bases between them. The CDR3 spans 16 residues.

The rearrangement links TRBV4-3 to TRBJ2-1; tentative D call: TRBD2 (5 bases). V was cut by 4 bases and J by 5 bases, with 15 bases left in between. CDR1 is LGHNA, CDR2 YSLEER, per germline. The CDR3 has 15 residues. This CDR3 is CASSPGGAANNEQFF. DNA of the CDR3: TGCGCCAGCAGCCCCGGAGGAGCGGCTAACAATGAGCAGTTCTTC.

The chain is built from TRBV6-5 and TRBJ2-7; D is unclear. Trimming took 6 bases from V and 3 from J, leaving 9 bases between them. CDR3 length equals 12 residues. Germline CDR1 is MNHEY and CDR2 is SVGAGI. DNA of the CDR3: TGTGCCAGCAGCAGACTCCTCTACGAGCAGTACTTC. Its protein is CASSRLLYEQYF.

The V gene is TRBV6-1, the J gene TRBJ2-7, with TRBD1 identical over 7 bases. The germline gives CDR1 MNHNS, CDR2 SASEGT. The V segment lost 2 bases and the J segment 1 base; nucleotides outside the gene matches: 5. This CDR3 spans 15 amino acids. The CDR3 is CASSEQGDRSYEQYF. CDR3 sequence (DNA): TGTGCCAGCAGTGAACAGGGGGACAGATCCTACGAGCAGTACTTC.

The V gene is TRBV11-2, the J gene TRBJ2-5; D is perhaps TRBD1 (6 bases). The CDR3 is 15 residues long. Germline lookup yields CDR1 SGHAT and CDR2 FQNNGV. Deletions cut 1 base from V and 5 bases from J, with 14 bases between. CDR3 coding DNA: TGTGCCAGCAGCTTAGCAGGGGCTAGTTGGGAGACCCAGTACTTC. As protein: CASSLAGASWETQYF. Full variable domain (missing parts from reference TRBV11-2 and TRBJ2-5): EAGVAQSPRYKIIEKRQSVAFWCNPISGHATLYWYQQILGQGPKLLIQFQNNGVVDDSQLPKDRFSAERLKGVDSTLKIQPAKLEDSAVYLCASSLAGASWETQYFGPGTRLLVL.

The rearrangement uses TRBV28 and TRBJ1-5, with a possible D match to TRBD1 (5 bases). CDR1 is MDHEN, CDR2 SYDVKM, per germline. The CDR3 extends over 14 amino acids. Deletions cut 6 bases from V and 2 bases from J, with 11 bases between. CDR3 protein: CASRPFRGNQPQHF. CDR3 sequence (DNA): TGTGCCAGCAGGCCCTTCAGGGGCAATCAGCCCCAGCATTTT.

The chain uses TRBV29-1 and TRBJ2-1; 7 bases are shared with TRBD2. The germline CDR1 and CDR2 sequences are SQVTM and ANQGSEA. CDR3 length equals 15 residues. With 3 bases clipped from V and 1 base from J, the junction kept 6 bases outside the gene matches. CDR3 DNA sequence: TGCAGCGTTGATGACTGGACTAGGTCCTACAATGAGCAGTTCTTC. It yields the protein CSVDDWTRSYNEQFF.

The genes are TRBV3-1 (or the pseudogene TRBV3-2) and TRBJ2-3; perhaps TRBD2 as D (6 bases). The CDR3 length is 17 residues. The germline V and J ends were trimmed by 1 base and 0 bases, with 14 bases remaining between them. Germline assignment: CDR1 LGHDT and CDR2 YNNKEL (reference sequence). CDR3 protein: CASSQALGRPSTDTQYF. Written as DNA, the CDR3 is TGTGCCAGCAGCCAAGCGCTCGGGAGACCGAGCACAGATACGCAGTATTTT.

The rearrangement joins TRBV6-6 to TRBJ2-7, with 7 positions matching TRBD1. There are 15 residues in the CDR3. Germline V gene lookup returns CDR1 MNHNY and CDR2 SVGAGI (reference sequence). With V trimmed by 3 bases and J by 7 bases, 12 bases remained unmatched. CDR3 nucleotides: TGTGCCAGCAGTTATGGGGGACAGCCTCCTTATGAGCAGTACTTC. This sequence encodes CASSYGGQPPYEQYF.

The V and J genes are TRBV27 and TRBJ1-4, with 7 bases aligning to TRBD1. The germline V gene encodes CDR1 MNHEY and CDR2 SMNVEV (reference sequence). The V segment lost 2 bases and the J segment 3 bases; nucleotides outside the gene matches: 0. CDR3 length equals 14 residues. The CDR3 region has the DNA TGTGCCAGCAGTTTACAGGGGGCTAATGAAAAACTGTTTTTT. This translates into CASSLQGANEKLFF.

The V call is TRBV5-4, the J call TRBJ1-1, with D possibly matching TRBD1 (5 bases). The V and J ends lost 4 bases and 1 base respectively, with 11 bases between them. The CDR3 consists of 14 residues. The germline CDR1 and CDR2 sequences are SGHNT and YYREEE (reference sequence). The CDR3 DNA follows: TGTGCCAGCAGCCCGGGAGGGGCGAACACTGAAGCTTTCTTT. This translates into CASSPGGANTEAFF.

This clone was detected only a few times. The rearrangement joins TRBV13 to TRBJ1-1; 11 bases align to TRBD1. From germline, CDR1 is PRHDT and CDR2 FYEKMQ (reference sequence). The CDR3 covers 14 residues. Losses at the gene ends were 5 bases for V and 9 bases for J; bases not matched to a gene: 8. CDR3 sequence reads: CASSAGQGVPKAFF. Written as DNA, the CDR3 is TGTGCCAGCAGCGCGGGACAGGGGGTACCGAAAGCTTTCTTT.

This chain links TRBV24-1 with TRBJ2-3; D gene uncertain. CDR3 length: 14 residues. Trimming took 4 bases from V and 2 from J, leaving 9 bases between them. CDR1 and CDR2 (germline): KGHDR, SFDVKD. CDR3 loop: CATSDTDDTDTQYF. The CDR3 coding sequence is TGTGCCACCAGTGACACAGACGACACAGATACGCAGTATTTT.

J is TRBJ2-7 and V is TRBV19, with D perhaps TRBD2 (7 bases). CDR1 is LNHDA and CDR2 is SQIVND in the germline V gene (reference sequence). Trimming removed 3 bases from V and 5 bases from J, with 14 bases in between. This CDR3 has 14 residues. This CDR3 is CASSMWGGHDEQYF. CDR3 in DNA: TGTGCCAGTAGTATGTGGGGGGGGCACGACGAGCAGTACTTC.

The V call is TRBV3-1 (or the pseudogene TRBV3-2), the J call TRBJ2-7; 9 bases fit TRBD1. V lost 5 bases and J lost 5; bases outside the gene matches: 16. Germline-derived CDR1 and CDR2 are LGHDT and YNNKEL (reference sequence). The CDR3 length is 17 residues. The CDR3 spells CASSVGQGNLIFNEQYF. DNA for the CDR3: TGTGCCAGCAGCGTCGGACAGGGGAACTTAATTTTTAACGAGCAGTACTTC.

This clone has only a few counts. This chain joins TRBV4-1 and TRBJ2-5; 9 bases are shared with TRBD2. The CDR3 totals 15 residues. After removal of 0 bases from V and 9 bases from J, the junction contained 8 bases not matched to a gene. Germline V gene sequence: CDR1 MGHRA, CDR2 YSYEKL. The CDR3 is CASSQDPQAGGPQYF. CDR3 nucleotide sequence: TGCGCCAGCAGCCAAGATCCCCAGGCGGGGGGGCCCCAGTACTTC.

This clone was seen more than once but under ten times. This chain connects TRBV5-1 to TRBJ2-7; 12 bases map to TRBD1. CDR1 SGHRS and CDR2 YFSETQ come from the germline V gene. This CDR3 has 19 amino acids. Germline trimming cut 3 bases from V and 0 bases from J; bases unmatched to any gene: 13. The CDR3 DNA reads TGCGCCAGCAGCTCAGGGACGGGACAGGGGGCTAAATCCTCCTACGAGCAGTACTTC. Its protein is CASSSGTGQGAKSSYEQYF.

The J gene is TRBJ1-2, the V gene TRBV9; 11 nucleotides match TRBD1. This CDR3 contains 17 residues. The V and J ends lost 3 bases and 0 bases, in that order; junction bases with no gene match: 7. Germline CDR1 reads SGDLS; CDR2 reads YYNGEE. CDR3 residues: CASSARDRGVANYGYTF. CDR3 coding DNA: TGTGCCAGCAGCGCCCGGGACAGGGGGGTGGCTAACTATGGCTACACCTTC. The complete variable domain, with remaining parts taken from reference TRBV9 and TRBJ1-2, reads DSGVTQTPKHLITATGQRVTLRCSPRSGDLSVYWYQQSLDQGLQFLIQYYNGEERAKGNILERFSAQQFPDLHSELNLSSLELGDSALYFCASSARDRGVANYGYTFGSGTRLTVV.